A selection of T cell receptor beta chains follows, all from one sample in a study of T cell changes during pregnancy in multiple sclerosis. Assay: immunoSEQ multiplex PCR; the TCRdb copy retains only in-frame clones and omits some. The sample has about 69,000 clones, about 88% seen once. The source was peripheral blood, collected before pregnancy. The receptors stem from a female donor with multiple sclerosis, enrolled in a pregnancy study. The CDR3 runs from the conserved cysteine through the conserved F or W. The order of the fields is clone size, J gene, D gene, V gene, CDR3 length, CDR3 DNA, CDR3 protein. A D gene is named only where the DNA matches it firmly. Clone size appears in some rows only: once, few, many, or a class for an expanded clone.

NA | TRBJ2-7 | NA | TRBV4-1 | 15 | TGCGCCAGCAGCCAAGGGGCCCAGTTTGAATACGAGCAGTACTTC | CASSQGAQFEYEQYF
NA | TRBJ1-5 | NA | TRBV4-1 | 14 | TGCGCCAGCAGCCAAGATGGGGGCCTCCAGCCCCAGCATTTT | CASSQDGGLQPQHF
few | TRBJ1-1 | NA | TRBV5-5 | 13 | TGTGCCAGCAGCTTGGGACAGGTTCCCGAAGCTTTCTTT | CASSLGQVPEAFF
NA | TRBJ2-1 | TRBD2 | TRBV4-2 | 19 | TGTGCCAGCAGCCCGACTAGCGGGAGGGCCCGGTCGGTTCCCAATGAGCAGTTCTTC | CASSPTSGRARSVPNEQFF
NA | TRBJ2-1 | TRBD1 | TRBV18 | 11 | TGTGCCAACGGACAGGGGAGTGAGCAGTTCTTC | CANGQGSEQFF
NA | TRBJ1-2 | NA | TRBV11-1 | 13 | TGTGCCAGCAGCTTAGAGCCTACGGGGGGCTACACCTTC | CASSLEPTGGYTF
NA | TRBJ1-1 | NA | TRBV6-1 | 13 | TGTGCCAGCAGTCCTCAGGGGAACACTGAAGCTTTCTTT | CASSPQGNTEAFF
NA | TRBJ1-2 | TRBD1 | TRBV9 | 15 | TGTGCCAGCAGCCCAACGACAGGGGGGTCGTATGGCTACACCTTC | CASSPTTGGSYGYTF
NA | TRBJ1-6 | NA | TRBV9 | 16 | TGTGCCAGCAGCCCCGGGGGGGGATCCTATAATTCACCCCTCCACTTT | CASSPGGGSYNSPLHF
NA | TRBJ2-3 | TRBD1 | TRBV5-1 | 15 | TGCGCCAGCAGCTTGGAGGGACAGGGGACAGATACGCAGTATTTT | CASSLEGQGTDTQYF